This TCR beta chain was recorded in a study of PD-1 blockade in classical Hodgkin lymphoma. Study summary: The patients were dosed with nivolumab 3 mg/kg, infused intravenously every 2 weeks. General observations from the study: Exclusion covered patients beginning nivolumab under 1 year post-ASCT.

CDR3 length equals 14 residues. The V end was cut by 0 bases, the J end by 3 bases, with 4 bases between. Germline CDR1 SGDLS, CDR2 YYNGEE. Using immunoSEQ multiplex PCR, the repertoire was profiled, and TCRdb retains in-frame clones only, with some absent. The sample yields around 19,000 clones, roughly 73% seen once. Relapses following autologous stem cell transplantation were seen in all patients, with brentuximab vedotin exposure varying. In regard to this clone: The antigen is undetermined.

The origin of this receptor is a human donor with classical Hodgkin lymphoma. The sample consisted of peripheral blood mononuclear cells (PBMCs), taken before the second cycle of nivolumab. The V and J genes are TRBV9 and TRBJ2-6; no clear D. The CDR3 bases are TGTGCCAGCAGCGTAGTCGGTGGGGCCAACGTCCTGACTTTC. Residues: CASSVVGGANVLTF.